The 32 T cell receptor beta chains below all came from one sample that was sequenced in a study of Ad26.COV2.S vaccination and SARS-CoV-2 variants. Treatment: around 19 received Ad26.COV2.S at low or high dose, single or two shots; a few received placebo; per-sample allocation not given. Collection of samples fell on day 63 after the first vaccine or placebo injection. Sequenced by immunoSEQ multiplex PCR; TCRdb stores in-frame clones only, minus some. The sample lists 200,000 to 300,000 clones, 70% to 90% seen once, with about 10% in the top ten. Sequenced here: peripheral blood, sampled in a trial of Ad26.COV2.S vaccine versus placebo. These receptors were obtained from a person between 18 and 65 years old who received the Ad26.COV2.S COVID-19 vaccine or a placebo.

The CDR3 DNA follows: TGCGCCAGCAGGCCCGGGGGGCTAGCGTTGAACACAGATACGCAGTATTTT. Amino acids: CASRPGGLALNTDTQYF. The rearrangement links TRBV5-1 to TRBJ2-3, with D possibly TRBD2 on 7 matching bases. The CDR3 consists of 17 residues. V dropped 5 bases and J dropped 2 bases, with 21 bases sitting between them. Germline V CDR1 and CDR2: SGHRS, YFSETQ.

The chain carries TRBV2 and TRBJ2-3; no reliable D call. The V gene's germline CDR1 is SNHLY and CDR2 FYNNEI. The CDR3 spans 14 residues. Trimming cost V 7 bases and J 5 bases, with 16 bases left between them. The CDR3 spells CASKSDGYEDTQYF. The CDR3 DNA follows: TGTGCCAGCAAATCAGACGGGTATGAAGATACGCAGTATTTT.

This clone was picked up a small number of times. V is TRBV27 and J is TRBJ1-6; D gene ambiguous. Germline V CDR1 and CDR2: MNHEY, SMNVEV (reference sequence). The CDR3 sequence is 11 residues long. The germline V and J ends were trimmed by 6 bases and 7 bases, with 4 bases remaining between them. CDR3 nucleotide sequence: TGTGCCAGCAGCGGGAATTCACCCCTCCACTTT. As protein: CASSGNSPLHF.

This clone was detected only a few times. V and J are TRBV9 and TRBJ2-2; no reliable D call. The CDR3 is 16 residues long. Trimming cost V 0 bases and J 3 bases, with 12 bases left between them. Per germline, CDR1 SGDLS and CDR2 YYNGEE. The CDR3 region has the DNA TGTGCCAGCAGCGTAGACCCCCTTGGGCACACCGGGGAGCTGTTTTTT. This sequence encodes CASSVDPLGHTGELFF.

This chain links TRBV10-3 with TRBJ1-1, with TRBD1 identical over 7 bases. CDR1 ENHRY and CDR2 SYGVKD come from the germline V gene. The CDR3 runs to 14 residues. Trimming removed 4 bases from V and 2 bases from J; junction bases left unmatched: 4. The CDR3 spells CAISAQGGNTEAFF. The CDR3 nucleotides are TGTGCCATCAGTGCTCAGGGGGGAAACACTGAAGCTTTCTTT.

The rearrangement uses TRBV14 and TRBJ2-7; D is unclear. CDR3 length equals 14 residues. Trimming pared 0 bases from V and 7 bases from J, leaving 13 bases between. The germline CDR1 and CDR2 sequences are SGHDN and FVKESK. This CDR3 is CASSQDRGFGEQYF. The DNA for the CDR3 is TGTGCCAGCAGCCAAGATCGTGGGTTTGGGGAGCAGTACTTC.

The chain joins TRBV7-6 to TRBJ2-2; D unresolved. The V gene's germline CDR1 is SGHVS and CDR2 FNYEAQ. This CDR3 spans 16 amino acids. Trimming removed 5 bases from V and 0 bases from J, with 13 bases in between. The chain's CDR3 is CASSIQVVANTGELFF. CDR3 sequence (DNA): TGTGCCAGCAGCATTCAGGTCGTGGCGAACACCGGGGAGCTGTTTTTT. The variable domain in full, completed from reference TRBV7-6 and TRBJ2-2, reads GAGVSQSPRYKVTKRGQDVALRCDPISGHVSLYWYRQALGQGPEFLTYFNYEAQQDKSGLPNDRFSAERPEGSISTLTIQRTEQRDSAMYRCASSIQVVANTGELFFGEGSRLTVL.

The chain combines TRBV19 with TRBJ2-1; D not resolved. CDR1 is LNHDA, CDR2 SQIVND, per germline (reference sequence). There are 13 residues in the CDR3. V lost 6 bases, J lost 11 bases, and 17 bases lay in between. CDR3 sequence (DNA): TGTGCCAGTAGCCCCCCGGGCCGGAAGAAGCAGTTCTTC. Amino acid sequence: CASSPPGRKKQFF.

V gene TRBV10-2 combines with J gene TRBJ1-5, with a weak D call TRBD1 (5 bases). The germline V gene has CDR1 WSHSY and CDR2 SAAADI. Trimming removed 5 bases from V and 0 bases from J, with 5 bases in between. The CDR3 has 13 residues. CDR3 sequence (DNA): TGCGCCAGCAGTACAGGTAGCAATCAGCCCCAGCATTTT. Its protein is CASSTGSNQPQHF.

This clone was counted once. The rearrangement links TRBV19 to TRBJ2-2; TRBD2 aligns across 11 bases. Unmatched junction bases numbered 12, after V lost 8 bases and J lost 7 bases. The germline V gene encodes CDR1 LNHDA and CDR2 SQIVND (reference sequence). The length of the CDR3 is 16 residues. The CDR3 loop reads CASRQTSGAGGGELFF. The CDR3 nucleotides read TGTGCCAGTCGCCAGACTAGCGGGGCTGGGGGCGGGGAGCTGTTTTTT.

The J gene is TRBJ2-1, the V gene TRBV3-1 (or the pseudogene TRBV3-2), with 10 bases identical to TRBD1. V lost 6 bases to trimming and J lost 8 bases; unmatched junction nucleotides: 7. This CDR3 is built from 14 residues. Germline values: CDR1 LGHDT, CDR2 YNNKEL (reference sequence). CDR3 in DNA: TGTGCCAGCAGAGCCAGGGACAGGGGACATGAGCAGTTCTTC. This translates into CASRARDRGHEQFF.

The chain links TRBV28 to TRBJ1-5; weak D call: TRBD1 (6 bases). The CDR3 sequence is 13 residues long. CDR1 is MDHEN, CDR2 SYDVKM, per germline. Trimming took off 11 bases at V and 5 bases at J, with 16 bases between the two ends. CDR3 protein: CAGSGEGDQPQHF. Written as DNA, the CDR3 is TGTGCCGGTTCAGGGGAAGGCGATCAGCCCCAGCATTTT.

The chain has TRBV19 and TRBJ2-7; D is unclear. V was cut by 5 bases and J by 3 bases, with 11 bases left in between. The CDR3 extends over 13 amino acids. CDR1 is LNHDA, CDR2 SQIVND, per germline (reference sequence). Written as DNA, the CDR3 is TGTGCCAGTAGTCAAAGGTCCGGCTACGAGCAGTACTTC. Its protein product is CASSQRSGYEQYF.

J is TRBJ2-2 and V is TRBV13, with D uncertain. The V end was cut by 2 bases, the J end by 5 bases, with 9 bases between. Looked up from germline, CDR1 is PRHDT and CDR2 is FYEKMQ (reference sequence). This CDR3 region has 14 residues. CDR3 residues: CASSLSSRTGELFF. The CDR3, as DNA: TGTGCCAGCAGCTTATCCTCCAGGACCGGGGAGCTGTTTTTT.

This clone was detected only a few times. The CDR3 sequence: CASSYWDRGRAGELFF. DNA for the CDR3: TGTGCCAGCAGTTACTGGGACAGGGGGCGGGCCGGGGAGCTGTTTTTT. The chain links TRBV6-2 or TRBV6-3 to TRBJ2-2; TRBD1 matches at 12 bases. The germline V gene has CDR1 MNHEY and CDR2 SVGEGT. The CDR3 has 16 residues. V dropped 1 base and J dropped 6; count of bases not matched to a gene: 3.

The genes are TRBV30 and TRBJ1-2; weak D call: TRBD1 (6 bases). This CDR3 has 15 amino acids. With 0 bases removed from V and 3 bases from J, the gap between germline ends came to 14 bases. Germline loops: CDR1 GTSNPN, CDR2 SVGIG (reference sequence). The CDR3 DNA reads as TGTGCCTGGAGTGTACGAGGGACAAGAGACTATGGCTACACCTTC. This encodes CAWSVRGTRDYGYTF.

This chain joins TRBV6-5 and TRBJ2-3; TRBD1 aligns across 8 bases. Trimming removed 7 bases from V and 0 bases from J; junction bases left unmatched: 6. The CDR3 loop spans 15 amino acids. The germline CDR1 and CDR2 sequences are MNHEY and SVGAGI. Here the CDR3 DNA reads TGTGCCAGCAACCCGACAGGGGTTAGCACAGATACGCAGTATTTT. Its translation: CASNPTGVSTDTQYF.

This clone was recorded once. The chain has TRBV4-2 and TRBJ2-1; no clear D gene. This CDR3 region has 13 residues. Looked up from germline, CDR1 is LGHNA and CDR2 is YNFKEQ. V was trimmed by 3 bases and J by 6 bases, leaving 9 bases between them. Written as DNA, the CDR3 is TGTGCCAGCAGCCATTTAAACTCCAATGAGCAGTTCTTC. Translated, it gives CASSHLNSNEQFF.

The chain combines TRBV28 with TRBJ1-2; no reliable D call. Germline CDR1 MDHEN, CDR2 SYDVKM. This CDR3 has 12 residues. Trimming stripped 6 bases from V and 1 base from J, with 6 bases between. The CDR3 DNA sequence: TGTGCCAGCAGGTCCAGTAACTATGGCTACACCTTC. Its protein is CASRSSNYGYTF.

This chain uses TRBV30 with TRBJ2-3; TRBD2 might be the D (5 bases). In germline, CDR1 is GTSNPN, CDR2 SVGIG (reference sequence). The CDR3 has 15 residues. V lost 4 bases to trimming and J lost 0 bases, with 14 bases between them. This chain's CDR3 is CAWISETTSTDTQYF. As DNA, the CDR3 is TGTGCCTGGATTTCGGAGACTACAAGCACAGATACGCAGTATTTT.

V and J are TRBV20-1 and TRBJ2-5; D gene ambiguous. Germline V gives CDR1 DFQATT, CDR2 SNEGSKA (reference sequence). Between the trimmed V and J ends, which lost 5 bases and 2 bases, there was a span of 6 bases. CDR3 length: 11 residues. Here the CDR3 DNA reads TGCAGTGCTCAAAAACAAGAGACCCAGTACTTC. Translation: CSAQKQETQYF.

The V call is TRBV15, the J call TRBJ2-3; TRBD1 aligns across 7 bases. Germline lookup yields CDR1 LNHNV and CDR2 YYDKDF (reference sequence). The CDR3 consists of 14 residues. V was clipped by 3 bases and J by 4 bases; unmatched bases: 4. The CDR3 loop is CATSRVTGSDTQYF. The DNA of the CDR3 is TGTGCCACCAGCAGGGTGACAGGGTCAGATACGCAGTATTTT. Full variable domain (missing parts from reference TRBV15 and TRBJ2-3): DAMVIQNPRYQVTQFGKPVTLSCSQTLNHNVMYWYQQKSSQAPKLLFHYYDKDFNNEADTPDNFQSRRPNTSFCFLDIRSPGLGDTAMYLCATSRVTGSDTQYFGPGTRLTVL.

This chain connects TRBV5-4 to TRBJ2-7; weak D call: TRBD2 (6 bases). Germline CDR1 SGHNT, CDR2 YYREEE (reference sequence). The CDR3 totals 13 residues. Trimming took off 4 bases at V and 0 bases at J, with 8 bases between the two ends. The CDR3 spells CASSLASSYEQYF. CDR3 coding DNA: TGTGCCAGCAGCCTAGCGAGCTCCTACGAGCAGTACTTC.

The rearrangement joins TRBV2 to TRBJ1-1; 12 bases map to TRBD1. CDR1 and CDR2 (germline): SNHLY, FYNNEI. Germline trimming cut 5 bases from V and 3 bases from J; bases unmatched to any gene: 4. CDR3 length: 15 amino acids. The CDR3 here is CASSRGTGGYTEAFF. CDR3 in DNA: TGTGCCAGCAGTCGAGGGACAGGGGGCTACACTGAAGCTTTCTTT.

The rearrangement uses TRBV5-1 and TRBJ2-7; the match to TRBD1 covers 7 bases. V was clipped by 2 bases and J by 2 bases; unmatched bases: 4. The CDR3 sequence is 14 residues long. Germline CDR1 and CDR2: SGHRS and YFSETQ. In DNA, the CDR3 is TGCGCCAGCAGCTTCCGGGACAGAACCTACGAGCAGTACTTC. The encoded protein is CASSFRDRTYEQYF.

The rearrangement joins TRBV27 to TRBJ2-7, with D maybe TRBD1 (6 bases). With 0 bases removed from V and 4 bases from J, the gap between germline ends came to 10 bases. The V gene's germline CDR1 is MNHEY and CDR2 SMNVEV (reference sequence). The CDR3 runs to 14 residues. This CDR3 is CASSLSNRVYEQYF. The CDR3 DNA sequence: TGTGCCAGCAGTTTATCGAACAGGGTATACGAGCAGTACTTC.

The chain links TRBV11-2 to TRBJ2-1; 8 positions agree with TRBD2. V lost 1 base, J lost 1 base, and 3 bases stayed unmatched. The CDR3 is 16 amino acids. Germline CDR1 SGHAT, CDR2 FQNNGV. As DNA, the CDR3 is TGTGCCAGCAGCTTAGTGGCTAGCGGGTCCTACAATGAGCAGTTCTTC. Its translation is CASSLVASGSYNEQFF.

This rearrangement joins TRBV9 to TRBJ2-1; no clear D gene. V was clipped by 0 bases and J by 2 bases, with 6 bases between them. This CDR3 contains 14 residues. CDR1 and CDR2 (germline): SGDLS, YYNGEE. The CDR3 DNA reads TGTGCCAGCAGCGTAGCAGCTACCTACAATGAGCAGTTCTTC. Amino acid sequence: CASSVAATYNEQFF.

This clone was recorded only once. The gene calls are TRBV5-1 and TRBJ2-7; D remains ambiguous. The V gene's germline CDR1 is SGHRS and CDR2 YFSETQ. Deletions cut 1 base from V and 0 bases from J, with 8 bases between. This CDR3 region has 14 residues. The CDR3 DNA follows: TGCGCCAGCAGCTTGTCAGGCGGCTCCTACGAGCAGTACTTC. This sequence encodes CASSLSGGSYEQYF.

The CDR3 DNA sequence: TGTGCCACCAGTGATTTAGTGAGGGCAGCTTTAGCGGGAAGGGACACCGGGGAGCTGTTTTTT. Its protein is CATSDLVRAALAGRDTGELFF. The V call is TRBV24-1, the J call TRBJ2-2; 8 bases line up with TRBD2. V shed 1 base and J 3 bases; nucleotides not matched to a gene: 18. Germline CDR1 is KGHDR and CDR2 is SFDVKD. This CDR3 comprises 21 residues.

The chain joins TRBV12-3 or TRBV12-4 to TRBJ1-2; 7 nucleotides match TRBD1. The CDR3 extends over 13 amino acids. Unmatched junction bases numbered 7, after V lost 7 bases and J lost 5 bases. The CDR3 protein is CASTVTGIYGYTF. Here the CDR3 DNA reads TGTGCCAGCACCGTGACAGGGATATATGGCTACACCTTC.

The genes are TRBV7-8 and TRBJ2-2, with TRBD1 as a possible D gene (5 bases). V was cut by 4 bases and J by 0 bases, with 12 bases left in between. This CDR3 comprises 16 residues. Germline-derived CDR1 and CDR2 are SGHVS and FQNEAQ. Written as DNA, the CDR3 is TGTGCCAGCAGCTCGACAGATAACCCGAACACCGGGGAGCTGTTTTTT. Amino acids: CASSSTDNPNTGELFF.